This T cell receptor (beta chain) emerged from a study of early T cells in non-severe SARS-CoV-2 infection. Study background: Chains were unpaired, as sequencing was done on bulk RNA from unsorted whole blood.

This clonotype was recorded many times. The target antigen is unknown. Study outcomes and limitations: CD4 and private specificities were missed by VDJdb matching, which favored anti-spike CD8 responses.

Individual cDNA molecules received unique molecular identifiers. TCRdb re-called the 5' RACE reads with MiXCR, one entry per CDR3 protein. This table holds about 28,000 distinct CDR3 sequences, about 5% found once. The CDR3 runs to 15 residues. V lost 3 bases and J lost 8, with 18 bases in between. Germline V CDR1 and CDR2: PRHDT, FYEKMQ (reference sequence). The clonotype was recovered from an adult who was a healthcare worker with PCR-confirmed SARS-CoV-2 infection or an uninfected control (not recorded which). The J gene is TRBJ2-3, the V gene TRBV13; a possible D gene is TRBD2 (6 bases). Sequencing used whole blood, obtained at baseline. CDR3 sequence: CASSLGGLYQSTQYF. The DNA of the CDR3 is TGTGCCAGCAGCTTGGGGGGACTCTACCAAAGTACGCAGTATTTT. The full variable domain, in which reference TRBV13 and TRBJ2-3 provide the parts outside the CDR3, is AAGVIQSPRHLIKEKRETATLKCYPIPRHDTVYWYQQGPGQDPQFLISFYEKMQSDKGSIPDRFSAQQFSDYHSELNMSSLELGDSALYFCASSLGGLYQSTQYFGPGTRLTVL.